Listed below are T cell receptor beta chains from one sample, sequenced in a study of CD8 T cells in Susac syndrome. A single record per CDR3 protein comes from TCRdb applying MiXCR to the immunoSEQ multiplex PCR reads. The table shows about 150,000 distinct CDR3 sequences, with about 95% occurring only once. Sequencing input: CD8+ T cells from PBMCs. These TCRs come from a human donor with multiple sclerosis. Each CDR3 is given without its conserved first and last residue. A D gene is named only where the DNA matches it firmly.

v_gene	j_gene	d_gene	CDR3aa
TRBV20-1	TRBJ2-7	NA	SARERYEQY
TRBV9	TRBJ2-3	NA	ASSGWERDTQY
TRBV29-1	TRBJ1-2	NA	SDSRQGNYGYT
TRBV7-9	TRBJ1-1	NA	ASSLGGWDQAF
TRBV10-3	TRBJ1-1	NA	AISESNTEAF
TRBV9	TRBJ2-7	NA	ASSGPGSYEQY
TRBV14	TRBJ2-5	TRBD1	ASSQFTGTGTEETQY
TRBV7-9	TRBJ2-3	NA	ASSLAVRLGNTQY
TRBV20-1	TRBJ2-7	NA	SATVGSYEQY
TRBV7-9	TRBJ1-1	NA	ASSRNTEAF
TRBV7-9	TRBJ1-3	NA	ASSLDGLRGAGNTIY
TRBV9	TRBJ2-1	TRBD2	ASSVGLAGDNEQF
TRBV3-1	TRBJ1-1	NA	ASSQYRGLEAF
TRBV5-1	TRBJ1-1	NA	ASSLSLRNTEAF
TRBV7-9	TRBJ2-5	NA	ASSLPVETQY
TRBV5-1	TRBJ2-1	TRBD1	ASSIGTGHSYNEQF
TRBV9	TRBJ1-6	NA	ASSPGGSSYNSPLH
TRBV20-1	TRBJ2-1	NA	STGFSYNEQF
TRBV29-1	TRBJ1-2	NA	SVEDDGSYGYT
TRBV9	TRBJ2-5	TRBD2	ASSGAGGQTQY
TRBV27	TRBJ1-6	NA	ASSSATAGVYNSPLH
TRBV30	TRBJ2-1	NA	AWFPQGREEQF